One and the same sample provided the 26 T cell receptor beta chains below, sequenced in a study of metastatic and nonmetastatic thyroid tumors (dated by TCRdb to the early 2020s). The library was made by PCR. The sequencing machine was an Illumina HiSeq 4000. TCRdb handled the public reads itself, with Q25 trimming in fastp and clone calling in MiXCR, and kept productive beta chains. This sample comprises 25,000 to 30,000 clones, approximately 16% of them detected only once. Of the sample, about 6.5% falls within the top ten clones. None of the patients had been given any treatment before thyroid surgery. Sequenced sample: blood. These receptors were taken from a male donor with papillary thyroid cancer or a benign thyroid nodule (not recorded which). Some clones in this sample may be carry-over from other donors' samples.

This clone ranks as medium-sized (0.01 to 0.1%). The chain recombines TRBV28 with TRBJ2-5, with TRBD2 matching 9 bases. Germline values: CDR1 MDHEN, CDR2 SYDVKM. This CDR3 has 15 amino acids. The junction had 7 bases not matched to a gene; V was cut back by 5 bases and J by 3 bases. CDR3 nucleotide sequence: TGTGCCAGCAGTATAGCGGGAGAGGGGGAAGAGACCCAGTACTTC. It specifies CASSIAGEGEETQYF.

The chain has TRBV9 and TRBJ2-3; D uncertain. Trimming shortened V by 4 bases and J by 3 bases, and 12 bases separated the two germline ends. CDR3 length: 14 residues. Germline V gives CDR1 SGDLS, CDR2 YYNGEE. The CDR3 sequence: CASSPRPQTDTQYF. The CDR3 bases are TGTGCCAGCAGCCCAAGGCCCCAGACAGATACGCAGTATTTT. Together with reference TRBV9 and TRBJ2-3, the CDR3 gives the full variable domain: DSGVTQTPKHLITATGQRVTLRCSPRSGDLSVYWYQQSLDQGLQFLIQYYNGEERAKGNILERFSAQQFPDLHSELNLSSLELGDSALYFCASSPRPQTDTQYFGPGTRLTVL.

This clone is medium-sized in the sample. The J gene is TRBJ2-7, the V gene TRBV27; TRBD2 aligns across 8 bases. The J segment lost 4 bases and the V segment lost 2 bases, leaving 4 bases of the junction unmatched. This CDR3 contains 14 residues. The germline V gene has CDR1 MNHEY and CDR2 SMNVEV (reference sequence). Written as DNA, the CDR3 is TGTGCCAGCAGTTTACGGGGGGGGAGGTACGAGCAGTACTTC. Its translation is CASSLRGGRYEQYF.

This clone appeared many times. The chain has TRBV3-1 and TRBJ2-6; a possible D gene is TRBD2 (6 bases). Between the trimmed V and J ends, which lost 3 bases and 0 bases, there was a span of 12 bases. The CDR3 length is 17 residues. The germline V gene has CDR1 LGHDT and CDR2 YNNKEL (reference sequence). The chain's CDR3 is CASSQPGLISGANVLTF. The DNA of the CDR3 is TGTGCCAGCAGCCAGCCGGGACTGATCTCTGGGGCCAACGTCCTGACTTTC.

This clone has a handful of counts. The chain uses TRBV6-5 and TRBJ1-2; D perhaps matches TRBD1 (5 bases). Germline CDR1 is MNHEY and CDR2 is SVGAGI. V was clipped by 0 bases and J by 3 bases, with 14 bases between them. CDR3 length equals 16 residues. The CDR3 region is CASSYSLGGWDYGYTF. Written as DNA, the CDR3 is TGTGCCAGCAGTTACTCTCTGGGGGGATGGGACTATGGCTACACCTTC.

This clone appeared many times. The chain carries TRBV5-1 and TRBJ1-4; D might be TRBD1 (5 bases). This CDR3 has 15 residues. V was trimmed by 3 bases and J by 3 bases, leaving 12 bases between them. Germline-derived CDR1 and CDR2 are SGHRS and YFSETQ. CDR3 sequence (DNA): TGCGCCAGCAGCTCCGGGGGTGCGGCTAATGAAAAACTGTTTTTT. Translating it yields CASSSGGAANEKLFF.

This clone came up many times. The V and J genes are TRBV28 and TRBJ1-1, with D possibly matching TRBD1 (6 bases). The ends were cut back, 6 bases at V and 4 bases at J, with 15 bases in the middle. CDR1 MDHEN and CDR2 SYDVKM come from the germline V gene. The CDR3 runs 14 residues. CDR3 in amino acids: CASSHPGAGTEAFF. The CDR3 DNA reads TGTGCCAGCAGCCACCCAGGGGCTGGCACTGAAGCTTTCTTT.

This clone was counted a few times. Relative to the germline gene, one junction end is altered; a read error may explain this. The V gene is TRBV27, the J gene TRBJ1-5; 10 bases are a match to TRBD1. The CDR3 length is 16 residues. CDR1 is MNHEY and CDR2 is SMNVEV in the germline V gene (reference sequence). CDR3 protein: CASKYTVTGGNQPQNF. The CDR3 nucleotides read TGTGCCAGCAAGTACACAGTGACAGGGGGCAATCAGCCCCAGAATTTT.

This clone was seen repeatedly, ten times or more. The J gene is TRBJ2-5, the V gene TRBV28, with 7 positions matching TRBD1. There are 14 residues in the CDR3. CDR1 and CDR2 from the germline V gene are MDHEN and SYDVKM. Germline trimming cut 7 bases from V and 6 bases from J; bases unmatched to any gene: 11. CDR3 bases: TGTGCCAGCACTGCGAGGGGGCAAACAAAGACCCAGTACTTC. Protein: CASTARGQTKTQYF.

This clone has a handful of counts. The junction departs from the called germline gene at one end, perhaps through a read error. This chain joins TRBV19 and TRBJ1-2; tentatively, D is TRBD1 (6 bases). In germline, CDR1 is LNHDA, CDR2 SQIVND (reference sequence). This CDR3 region has 14 residues. In nucleotides, the CDR3 is TGTTCCAGTAGTATACTCACAGGGTTGCTTGGCTACACCTTC. As protein: CSSSILTGLLGYTF.

This clone appeared many times. The CDR3 loop is CASSQGAFNYGYTF. CDR3 in DNA: TGTGCCAGCAGCCAGGGGGCCTTCAACTATGGCTACACCTTC. The J gene is TRBJ1-2, the V gene TRBV14, with D perhaps TRBD1 (6 bases). Trimming pared 3 bases from V and 2 bases from J, leaving 10 bases between. The V gene's germline CDR1 is SGHDN and CDR2 FVKESK. This CDR3 spans 14 amino acids.

This clone occurred a few times. This rearrangement joins TRBV2 to TRBJ1-4; D is unclear. CDR1 and CDR2 from the germline V gene are SNHLY and FYNNEI. The CDR3 sequence is 13 residues long. Trimming removed 8 bases from V and 6 bases from J, with 13 bases in between. The CDR3 loop reads CASGRLLDEKLFF. DNA of the CDR3: TGTGCCAGCGGGCGACTTTTAGATGAAAAACTGTTTTTT.

This clone occurred many times. V usage is TRBV24-1 and J usage is TRBJ1-2; 9 nucleotides align to TRBD1. The CDR3 extends over 15 amino acids. The V and J ends lost 2 bases and 10 bases, in that order; junction bases with no gene match: 10. The germline gives CDR1 KGHDR, CDR2 SFDVKD. DNA for the CDR3: TGTGCCACCAGTGATTCCGGGACAGGGAGCGATTTCTACACCTTC. Protein sequence: CATSDSGTGSDFYTF.

Many counts were recorded for this clone. This sequence joins TRBV5-4 and TRBJ2-1; 11 nucleotides align to TRBD1. Germline CDR1 is SGHNT and CDR2 is YYREEE (reference sequence). V shed 4 bases, J shed 6 bases, and the junction held 6 bases outside the gene matches. The CDR3 sequence is 15 residues long. The CDR3 here is CASSRGQGVVNEQFF. The CDR3 nucleotides read TGTGCCAGCAGCCGGGGACAGGGGGTGGTCAATGAGCAGTTCTTC. Full variable domain (outside the CDR3, taken from reference TRBV5-4 and TRBJ2-1): ETGVTQSPTHLIKTRGQQVTLRCSSQSGHNTVSWYQQALGQGPQFIFQYYREEENGRGNFPPRFSGLQFPNYSSELNVNALELDDSALYLCASSRGQGVVNEQFFGPGTRLTVL.

This clone has at least ten counts. The chain couples TRBV10-3 to TRBJ1-5, with unresolved D. Germline CDR1 is ENHRY and CDR2 is SYGVKD. CDR3 length: 16 residues. V lost 3 bases, J lost 4 bases, and 16 bases lay in between. CDR3 loop: CAISEYGPRNNQPQHF. In DNA form, the CDR3 reads TGTGCCATCAGTGAATATGGGCCAAGAAATAATCAGCCCCAGCATTTT.

This clone was recorded many times. This chain joins TRBV20-1 and TRBJ2-5, with D unclear. V gave up 6 bases and J gave up 9 bases, with 8 bases separating them. The CDR3 is 9 amino acids. Germline assignment: CDR1 DFQATT and CDR2 SNEGSKA (reference sequence). CDR3 in amino acids: CSALWPQYF. The CDR3 DNA reads as TGCAGTGCCCTCTGGCCCCAGTACTTC.

This clone was seen once. This likely comes from a read error, as the CDR3 has no conserved phenylalanine or tryptophan at its end. It is unclear where the CDR3 begins or ends on the DNA, so no DNA is shown, and the CDR3 is as TCRdb lists it. The chain links TRBV9 to TRBJ1-6. The CDR3 length is 9 residues, termini included. Per germline, CDR1 SGDLS and CDR2 YYNGEE. The CDR3: CASSPFGAS.

The chain uses TRBV6-1 and TRBJ2-5; D may correspond to TRBD1 or TRBD2 (5 bases each). From germline, CDR1 is MNHNS and CDR2 SASEGT. CDR3 length equals 14 residues. The V and J ends lost 1 base and 5 bases respectively, with 11 bases between them. The CDR3 DNA sequence: TGTGCCAGCAGTGAAGTGGCCGAGGGGGAGACCCAGTACTTC. This sequence encodes CASSEVAEGETQYF.

A word on this clone: One end of the junction does not line up with germline, which may come from a read error. The chain couples TRBV7-4 to TRBJ2-3; perhaps TRBD2 as D (5 bases). The germline V gene has CDR1 SGHVT and CDR2 SQSDAQ. This CDR3 is built from 14 residues. CDR3 sequence reads: CSSGSVSISDTQYF. CDR3 sequence (DNA): TGTTCCAGCGGTAGCGTGAGTATCTCAGATACGCAGTATTTT.

This clone was picked up a small number of times. The chain combines TRBV15 with TRBJ1-2; D uncertain. This CDR3 contains 13 residues. V lost 4 bases to trimming and J lost 3 bases, with 9 bases between them. From germline, CDR1 is LNHNV and CDR2 YYDKDF (reference sequence). The CDR3 nucleotides are TGTGCCACCAGCATATATCGGGACTATGGCTACACCTTC. As protein: CATSIYRDYGYTF.

In its sample, this clone was seen a few times. This rearrangement joins TRBV29-1 to TRBJ1-1; a possible D gene is TRBD1 (6 bases). V was cut by 4 bases and J by 4 bases, with 13 bases left in between. The CDR3 length is 13 residues. CDR1 is SQVTM, CDR2 ANQGSEA, per germline. The CDR3 sequence is CSVAAGEATEAFF. The CDR3 region has the DNA TGCAGCGTTGCGGCAGGGGAGGCCACTGAAGCTTTCTTT.

This clone showed up many times. This chain joins TRBV30 and TRBJ1-5, with D perhaps TRBD1 (5 bases). Germline values: CDR1 GTSNPN, CDR2 SVGIG (reference sequence). V lost 0 bases, J lost 5 bases, and 8 bases lay in between. The CDR3 is 13 residues long. The CDR3 sequence is CAWSVGGDQPQHF. CDR3 coding DNA: TGTGCCTGGAGTGTAGGAGGGGATCAGCCCCAGCATTTT.

This clone came up many times. This chain's CDR3 is CASSSLMRGNNSPLHF. CDR3 bases: TGTGCCAGCAGCTCCCTGATGCGGGGGAATAATTCACCCCTCCACTTT. This chain uses TRBV13 with TRBJ1-6, with TRBD1 as a possible D gene (5 bases). The germline V gene has CDR1 PRHDT and CDR2 FYEKMQ (reference sequence). V lost 4 bases to trimming and J lost 5 bases, with 15 bases between them. This CDR3 contains 16 residues.

This clone showed up many times. The CDR3 reads CASSREDEQFF. For the CDR3, the DNA is TGTGCCAGCTCCAGGGAAGATGAGCAGTTCTTC. The J gene is TRBJ2-1, the V gene TRBV7-3, with D possibly being TRBD1 (5 bases). The CDR3 runs to 11 residues. Germline CDR1 is SGHTA and CDR2 is FQGTGA. V was cut by 8 bases and J by 8 bases, with 10 bases left in between.

A remark on this clone: One end of the junction fails to match germline, which may point to a read error. This chain links TRBV5-1 with TRBJ1-6, with 9 bases matching TRBD1. The CDR3 covers 15 residues. Germline CDR1 SGHRS, CDR2 YFSETQ. The CDR3 sequence: CASSATGGRNPPLHF. The DNA of the CDR3 is TGCGCCAGCAGCGCTACAGGGGGCCGTAATCCACCCCTCCACTTT. Based on the CDR3 plus reference TRBV5-1 and TRBJ1-6, the full variable domain is KAGVTQTPRYLIKTRGQQVTLSCSPISGHRSVSWYQQTPGQGLQFLFEYFSETQRNKGNFPGRFSGRQFSNSRSEMNVSTLELGDSALYLCASSATGGRNPPLHFGNGTRLTVT.

This clone was counted a few times. This likely comes from a read error, as the CDR3 has no conserved phenylalanine or tryptophan at its end. Because the CDR3's place on the DNA is in doubt, the DNA is left out and the CDR3 is given as listed by TCRdb. The rearrangement joins TRBV12-3 or TRBV12-4 to TRBJ2-6; the table assigns TRBD1, which was not confirmed against the DNA. The CDR3 is 17 amino acids in total, end residues counted. This CDR3 reads CASSFRDPLTSANVLTL.